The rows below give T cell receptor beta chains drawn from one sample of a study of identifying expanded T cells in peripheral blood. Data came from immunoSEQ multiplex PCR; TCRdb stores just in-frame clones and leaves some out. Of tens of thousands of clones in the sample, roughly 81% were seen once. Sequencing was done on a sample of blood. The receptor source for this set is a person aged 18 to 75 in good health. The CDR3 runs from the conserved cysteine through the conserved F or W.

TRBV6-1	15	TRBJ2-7	CASSAPSVTSYEQYF
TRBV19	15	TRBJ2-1	CASSIPSGSCRVQFF
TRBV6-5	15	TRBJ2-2	CASSITVRNTGELFF
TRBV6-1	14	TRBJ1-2	CAGSERGLSYGYTF
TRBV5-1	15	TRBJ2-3	CASSLERPSTDTQYF
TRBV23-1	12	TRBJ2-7	CASSQSGGLGYF
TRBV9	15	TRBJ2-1	CASSQGQGTYNEQFF
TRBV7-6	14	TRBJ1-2	CASSSGTGTYGYTF
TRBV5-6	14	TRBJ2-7	CASSLPGPGYEQYF
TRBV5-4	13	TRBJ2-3	CASSLKTADTQYF
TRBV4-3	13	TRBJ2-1	CASSQDPFSGRLF
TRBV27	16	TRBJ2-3	CASTGLAGVFTDTQYF
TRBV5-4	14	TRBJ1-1	CASSSIDRLSEAFF
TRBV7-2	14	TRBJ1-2	CASSLGQGNYGYTF
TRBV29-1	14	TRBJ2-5	CSVERGGSRETQYF
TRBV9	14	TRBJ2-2	CASSPTGGVGELFF
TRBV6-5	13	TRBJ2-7	CASGRLASYEQYF
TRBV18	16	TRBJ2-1	CASSPPAGGGHNEQFF
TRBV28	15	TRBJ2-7	CASRPQQGGSYEQYF
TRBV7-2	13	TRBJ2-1	CASTNPQDNEQFF
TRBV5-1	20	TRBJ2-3	CASSLAGKAQTSGSTDTQYF
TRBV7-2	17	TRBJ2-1	CASSLEGLAGGYDEQFF
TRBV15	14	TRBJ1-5	CATSRDGFGQPQHF
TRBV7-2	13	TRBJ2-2	CASSSRTAGELFF
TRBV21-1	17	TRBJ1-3	CASSPSCIVHSGNTIYF
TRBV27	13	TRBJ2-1	CASRTDRAGEQFF
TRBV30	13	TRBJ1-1	CAASGVGNTEAFF
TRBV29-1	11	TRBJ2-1	CSVTTVNEQFF
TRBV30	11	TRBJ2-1	CAWRVTYEQFF
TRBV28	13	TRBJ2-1	CASSLGGVNEQFF
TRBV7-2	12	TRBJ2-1	CASSFSYNEQFF
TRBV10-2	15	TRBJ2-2	CASSGLAGGTGELFF
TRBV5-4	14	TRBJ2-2	CASSLSANTGELFF
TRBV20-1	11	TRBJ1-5	CSASKDQPQHF
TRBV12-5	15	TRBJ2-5	CASGLGSLSEETQYF
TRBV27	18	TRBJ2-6	CASSLRGTGGAGANVLTF
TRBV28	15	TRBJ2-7	CASSPGLDGTYEQYF
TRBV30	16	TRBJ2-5	CAWGKATNRGVQTQYF
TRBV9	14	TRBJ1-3	CASSVQSSGNTIYF
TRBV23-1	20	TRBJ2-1	CASSQGGQLFGRAKRDEQFF
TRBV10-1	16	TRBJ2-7	CASSGEGLADSYEQYF
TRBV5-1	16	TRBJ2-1	CASSPTRVSSYNEQFF
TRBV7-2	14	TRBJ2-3	CASSLMRGTDTQYF
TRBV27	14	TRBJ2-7	CASSHPDTPYEQYF
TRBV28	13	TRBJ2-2	CASSFPNTGELFF